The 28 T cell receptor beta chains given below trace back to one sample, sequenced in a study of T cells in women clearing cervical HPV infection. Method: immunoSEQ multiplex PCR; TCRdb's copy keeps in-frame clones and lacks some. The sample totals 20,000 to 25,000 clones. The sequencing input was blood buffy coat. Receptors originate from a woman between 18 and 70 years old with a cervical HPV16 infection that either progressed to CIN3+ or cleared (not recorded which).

CDR3 bases read: TGTGCCAGCAGCGCCAGGGGAGGTGCGTTGACG. Its translation is CASSARGGALT. The whole CDR3 protein is CASSARGGALTAFF. The chain uses TRBV6-2 or TRBV6-3 and TRBJ1-1, with D possibly matching TRBD1 (6 bases). The read gets to within 3 residues of the CDR3 end, and the germline J gene fills in the rest. Germline V gene data show CDR1 as MNHEY and CDR2 as SVGEGT. The CDR3 spans 14 residues.

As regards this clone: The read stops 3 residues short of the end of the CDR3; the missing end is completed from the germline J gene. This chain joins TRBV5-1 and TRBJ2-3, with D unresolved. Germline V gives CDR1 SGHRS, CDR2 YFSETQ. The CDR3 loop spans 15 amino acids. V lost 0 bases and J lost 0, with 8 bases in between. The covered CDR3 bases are TGCGCCAGCAGCTTGGACCAGAGTAGCACAGATACG. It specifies CASSLDQSSTDT. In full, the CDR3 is CASSLDQSSTDTQYF.

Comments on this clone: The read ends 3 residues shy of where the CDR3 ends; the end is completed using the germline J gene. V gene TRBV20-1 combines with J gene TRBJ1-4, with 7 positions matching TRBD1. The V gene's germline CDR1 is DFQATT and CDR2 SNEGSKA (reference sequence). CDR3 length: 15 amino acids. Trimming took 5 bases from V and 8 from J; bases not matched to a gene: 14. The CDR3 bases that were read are TGCAGTGCTGGACCCAGGGGGGCCGGAGGGGAAAAA. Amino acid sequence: CSAGPRGAGGEK. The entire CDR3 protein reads CSAGPRGAGGEKLFF.

The part of the CDR3 DNA that was read is TGTGCCAGCAGCTTCCGCCCTTACCAGGGGGAGAACACTGAA. Encoded protein: CASSFRPYQGENTE. The entire CDR3 protein is CASSFRPYQGENTEAFF. The V call is TRBV7-6, the J call TRBJ1-1, with 7 bases aligning to TRBD1. The observed sequence ends 3 residues before the CDR3 terminus, with the missing tail filled in from the germline J gene. The V gene's germline CDR1 is SGHVS and CDR2 FNYEAQ. Germline trimming cut 3 bases from V and 1 base from J; bases unmatched to any gene: 11. The length of the CDR3 is 17 residues.

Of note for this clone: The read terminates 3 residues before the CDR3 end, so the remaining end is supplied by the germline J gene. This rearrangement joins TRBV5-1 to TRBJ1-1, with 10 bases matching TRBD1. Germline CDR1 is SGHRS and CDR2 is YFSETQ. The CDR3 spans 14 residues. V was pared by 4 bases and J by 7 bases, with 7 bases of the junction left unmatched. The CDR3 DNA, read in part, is TGCGCCAGCAGCCCCGGACAGGGGGGAGGTGAA. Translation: CASSPGQGGGE. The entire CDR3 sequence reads CASSPGQGGGEAFF.

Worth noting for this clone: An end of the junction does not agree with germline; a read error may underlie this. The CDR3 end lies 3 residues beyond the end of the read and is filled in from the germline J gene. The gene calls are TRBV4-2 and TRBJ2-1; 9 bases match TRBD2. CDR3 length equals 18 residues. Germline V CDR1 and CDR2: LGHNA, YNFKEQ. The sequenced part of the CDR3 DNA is TGCGCCAGCAGCCAAGGAGAGGGAGTTGCGGGGGGGCAGGGTGAG. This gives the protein CASSQGEGVAGGQGE. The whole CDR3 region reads CASSQGEGVAGGQGEQFF.

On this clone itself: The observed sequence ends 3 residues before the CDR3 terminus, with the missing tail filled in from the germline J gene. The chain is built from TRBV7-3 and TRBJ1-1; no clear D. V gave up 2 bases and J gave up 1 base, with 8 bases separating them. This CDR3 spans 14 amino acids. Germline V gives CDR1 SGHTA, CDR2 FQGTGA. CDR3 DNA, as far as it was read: TGTGCCAGCAGCTTAGTTGAGGGGAACACTGAA. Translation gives CASSLVEGNTE. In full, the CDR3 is CASSLVEGNTEAFF. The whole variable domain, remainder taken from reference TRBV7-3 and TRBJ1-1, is GAGVSQTPSNKVTEKGKYVELRCDPISGHTALYWYRQSLGQGPEFLIYFQGTGAADDSGLPNDRFFAVRPEGSVSTLKIQRTERGDSAVYLCASSLVEGNTEAFFGQGTRLTVV.

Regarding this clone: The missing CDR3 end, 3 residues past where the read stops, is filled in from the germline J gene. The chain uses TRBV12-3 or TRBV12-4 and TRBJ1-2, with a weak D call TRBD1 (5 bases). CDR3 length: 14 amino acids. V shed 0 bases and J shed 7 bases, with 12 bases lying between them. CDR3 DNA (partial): TGTGCCAGCAGTTTAGCTGAGGGGCGGGGTGGC. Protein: CASSLAEGRGG. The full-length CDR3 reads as CASSLAEGRGGYTF.

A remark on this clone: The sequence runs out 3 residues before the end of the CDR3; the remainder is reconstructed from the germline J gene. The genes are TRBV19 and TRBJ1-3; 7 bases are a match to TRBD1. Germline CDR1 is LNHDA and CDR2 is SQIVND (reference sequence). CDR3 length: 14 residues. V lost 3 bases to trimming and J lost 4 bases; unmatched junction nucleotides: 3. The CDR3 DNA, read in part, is TGTGCCAGTAGTATTGAGGGGGCCGGAAACACC. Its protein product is CASSIEGAGNT. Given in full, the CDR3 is CASSIEGAGNTIYF.

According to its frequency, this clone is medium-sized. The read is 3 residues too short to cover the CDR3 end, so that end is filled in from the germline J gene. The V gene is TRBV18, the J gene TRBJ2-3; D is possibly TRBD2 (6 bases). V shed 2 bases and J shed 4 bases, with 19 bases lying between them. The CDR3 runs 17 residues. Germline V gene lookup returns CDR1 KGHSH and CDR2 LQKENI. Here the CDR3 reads CASSPYLEGRRADTQYF. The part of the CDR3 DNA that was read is TGTGCCAGCTCACCATATTTGGAGGGGAGGAGAGCAGATACG.

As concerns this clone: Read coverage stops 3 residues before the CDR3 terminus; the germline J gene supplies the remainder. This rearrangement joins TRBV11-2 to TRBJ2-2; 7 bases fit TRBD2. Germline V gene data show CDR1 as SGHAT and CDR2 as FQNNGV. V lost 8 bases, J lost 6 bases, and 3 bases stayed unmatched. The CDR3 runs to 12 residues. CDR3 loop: CASWGGAGELFF. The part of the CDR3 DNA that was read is TGTGCCAGCTGGGGGGGGGCCGGGGAG.

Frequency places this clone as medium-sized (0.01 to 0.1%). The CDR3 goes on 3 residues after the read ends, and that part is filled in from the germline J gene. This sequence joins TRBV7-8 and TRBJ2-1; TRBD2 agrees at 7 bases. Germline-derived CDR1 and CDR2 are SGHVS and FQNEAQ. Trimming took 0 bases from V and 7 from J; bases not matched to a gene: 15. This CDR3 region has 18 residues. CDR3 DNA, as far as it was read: TGTGCCAGCAGCTTAGCGCTGCCCCGTGGGGGGGAGGGGAATGAG. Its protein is CASSLALPRGGEGNE. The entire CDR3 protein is CASSLALPRGGEGNEQFF.

The CDR3 spells CSARGPWAMDYGYTF. The sequenced part of the CDR3 DNA is TGCAGTGCTAGGGGGCCGTGGGCAATGGACTATGGC. The J gene is TRBJ1-2, the V gene TRBV20-1; D possibly corresponds to TRBD1 (5 bases). The read ends 3 residues before the CDR3 terminus; that terminus is restored from the germline J gene. Trimming took off 3 bases at V and 3 bases at J, with 17 bases between the two ends. The CDR3 length is 15 residues. Germline CDR1 and CDR2: DFQATT and SNEGSKA (reference sequence).

The sequenced part of the CDR3 DNA is TGTGCCAGCACCTCCTTTGAA. This encodes CASTSFE. The full CDR3 protein reads CASTSFEAFF. This chain connects TRBV12-3 or TRBV12-4 to TRBJ1-1; the D is unclear. The read stops 3 residues short of the end of the CDR3; the missing end is completed from the germline J gene. Trimming removed 7 bases from V and 7 bases from J, with 7 bases in between. The CDR3 has 10 amino acids.

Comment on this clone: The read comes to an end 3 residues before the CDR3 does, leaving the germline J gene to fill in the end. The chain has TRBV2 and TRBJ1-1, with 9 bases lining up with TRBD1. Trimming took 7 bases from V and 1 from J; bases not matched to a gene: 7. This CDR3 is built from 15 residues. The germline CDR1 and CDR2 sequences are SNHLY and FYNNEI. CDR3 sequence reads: CASKPRTGANTEAFF. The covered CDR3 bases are TGTGCCAGCAAGCCGCGGACAGGGGCGAACACTGAA.

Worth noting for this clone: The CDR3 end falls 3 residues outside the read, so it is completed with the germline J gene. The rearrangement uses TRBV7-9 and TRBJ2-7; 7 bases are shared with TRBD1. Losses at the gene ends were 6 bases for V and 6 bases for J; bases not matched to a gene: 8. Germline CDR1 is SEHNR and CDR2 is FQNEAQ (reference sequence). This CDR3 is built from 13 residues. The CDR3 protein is CASRNRQGGEQYF. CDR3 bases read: TGTGCCAGCAGAAACCGACAGGGCGGCGAG.

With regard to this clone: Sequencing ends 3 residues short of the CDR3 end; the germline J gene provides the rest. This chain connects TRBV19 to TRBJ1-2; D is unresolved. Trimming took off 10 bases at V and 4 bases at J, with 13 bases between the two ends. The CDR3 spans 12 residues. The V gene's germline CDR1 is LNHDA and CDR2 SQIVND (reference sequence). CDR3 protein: CATLGGFYGYTF. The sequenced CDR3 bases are TGTGCCACCCTCGGCGGATTCTATGGC.

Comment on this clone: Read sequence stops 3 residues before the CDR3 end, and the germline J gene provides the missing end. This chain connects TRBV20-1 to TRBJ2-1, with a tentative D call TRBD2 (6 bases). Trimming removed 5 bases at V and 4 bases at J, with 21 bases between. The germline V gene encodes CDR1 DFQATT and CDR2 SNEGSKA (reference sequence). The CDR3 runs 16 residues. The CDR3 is CSASQAGLPFYNEQFF. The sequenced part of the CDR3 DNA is TGCAGTGCTTCCCAGGCGGGGCTCCCCTTTTACAATGAG.

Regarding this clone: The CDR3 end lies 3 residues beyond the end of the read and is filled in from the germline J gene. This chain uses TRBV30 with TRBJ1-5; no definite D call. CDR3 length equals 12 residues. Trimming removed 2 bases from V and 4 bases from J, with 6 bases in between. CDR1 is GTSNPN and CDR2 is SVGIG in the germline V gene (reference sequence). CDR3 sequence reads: CAWSQVNQPQHF. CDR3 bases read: TGTGCCTGGAGTCAGGTAAATCAGCCC.

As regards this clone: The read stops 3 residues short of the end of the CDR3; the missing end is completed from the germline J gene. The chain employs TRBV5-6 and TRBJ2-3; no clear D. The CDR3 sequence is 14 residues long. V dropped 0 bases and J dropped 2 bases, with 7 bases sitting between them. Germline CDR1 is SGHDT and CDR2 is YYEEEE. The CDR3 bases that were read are TGTGCCAGCAGCTTGGCTTCCCCCACAGATACG. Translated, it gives CASSLASPTDT. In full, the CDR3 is CASSLASPTDTQYF.

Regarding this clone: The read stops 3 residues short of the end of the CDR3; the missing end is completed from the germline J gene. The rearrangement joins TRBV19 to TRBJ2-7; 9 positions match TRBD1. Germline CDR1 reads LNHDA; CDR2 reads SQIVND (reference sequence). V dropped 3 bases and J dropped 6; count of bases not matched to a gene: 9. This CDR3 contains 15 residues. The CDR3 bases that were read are TGTGCCAGTAGTATCCGGGACAGGGAAGTGGGCGAG. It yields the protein CASSIRDREVGE. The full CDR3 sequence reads CASSIRDREVGEQYF.

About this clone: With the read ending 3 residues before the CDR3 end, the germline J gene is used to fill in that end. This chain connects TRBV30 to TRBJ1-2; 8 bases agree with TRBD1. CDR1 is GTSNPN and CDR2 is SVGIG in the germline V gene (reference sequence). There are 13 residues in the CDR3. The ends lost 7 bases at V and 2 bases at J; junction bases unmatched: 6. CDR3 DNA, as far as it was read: TGTGCCTCAACAGGGGGATTAAACTATGGC. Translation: CASTGGLNYG. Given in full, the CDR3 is CASTGGLNYGYTF.

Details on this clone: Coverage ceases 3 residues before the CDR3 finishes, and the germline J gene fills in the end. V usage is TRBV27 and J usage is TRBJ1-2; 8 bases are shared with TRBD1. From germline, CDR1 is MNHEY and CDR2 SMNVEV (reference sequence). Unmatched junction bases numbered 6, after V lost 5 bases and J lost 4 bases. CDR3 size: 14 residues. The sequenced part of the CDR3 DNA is TGTGCCAGCAGTAGGACAGGGCTAAGCTATGGC. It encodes CASSRTGLSYG. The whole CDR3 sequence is CASSRTGLSYGYTF.

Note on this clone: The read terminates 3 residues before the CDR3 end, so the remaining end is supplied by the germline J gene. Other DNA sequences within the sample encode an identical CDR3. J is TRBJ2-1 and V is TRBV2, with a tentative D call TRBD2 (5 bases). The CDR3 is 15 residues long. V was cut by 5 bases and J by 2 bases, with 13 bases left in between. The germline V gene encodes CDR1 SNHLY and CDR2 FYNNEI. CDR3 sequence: CASSSPRTAYNEQFF. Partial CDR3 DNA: TGTGCCAGCAGTAGCCCGAGGACTGCCTACAATGAG.

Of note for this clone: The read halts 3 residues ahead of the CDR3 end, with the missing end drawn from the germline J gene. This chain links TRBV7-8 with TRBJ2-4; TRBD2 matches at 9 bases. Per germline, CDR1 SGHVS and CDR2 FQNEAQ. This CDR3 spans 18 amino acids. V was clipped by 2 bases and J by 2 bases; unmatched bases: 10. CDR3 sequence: CASSLPRRLAGTKNIQYF. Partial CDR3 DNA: TGTGCCAGCAGCTTACCTAGGAGGCTAGCGGGAACCAAAAACATT. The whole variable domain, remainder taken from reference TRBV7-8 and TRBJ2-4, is GAGVSQSPRYKVAKRGQDVALRCDPISGHVSLFWYQQALGQGPEFLTYFQNEAQLDKSGLPSDRFFAERPEGSVSTLKIQRTQQEDSAVYLCASSLPRRLAGTKNIQYFGAGTRLSVL.

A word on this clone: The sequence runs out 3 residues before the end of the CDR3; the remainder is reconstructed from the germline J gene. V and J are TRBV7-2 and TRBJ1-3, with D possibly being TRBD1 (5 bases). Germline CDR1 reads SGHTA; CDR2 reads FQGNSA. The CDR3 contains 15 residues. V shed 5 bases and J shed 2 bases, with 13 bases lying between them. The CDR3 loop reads CASSPRGGTGNTIYF. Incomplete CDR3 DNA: TGTGCCAGCAGCCCAAGGGGAGGCACTGGAAACACC.

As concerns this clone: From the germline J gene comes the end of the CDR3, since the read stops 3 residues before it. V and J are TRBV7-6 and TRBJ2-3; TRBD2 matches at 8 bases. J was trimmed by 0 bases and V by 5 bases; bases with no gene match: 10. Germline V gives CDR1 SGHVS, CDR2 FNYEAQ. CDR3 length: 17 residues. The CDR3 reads CASSMGSGSASTDTQYF. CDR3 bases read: TGTGCCAGCAGCATGGGAAGCGGGAGTGCTAGCACAGATACG.

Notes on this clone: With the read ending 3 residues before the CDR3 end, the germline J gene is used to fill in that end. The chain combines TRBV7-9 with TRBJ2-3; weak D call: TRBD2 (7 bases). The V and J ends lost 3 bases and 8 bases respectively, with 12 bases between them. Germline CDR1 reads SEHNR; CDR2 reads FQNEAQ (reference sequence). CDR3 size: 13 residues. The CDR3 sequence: CASSFGRGSTQYF. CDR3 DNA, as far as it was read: TGTGCCAGCAGCTTTGGGAGGGGGAGTACG.